These 9 T cell receptor beta chains were all obtained from the same sample, sequenced in a study of cytomegalovirus exposure and HLA in healthy donors. A multiplex PCR was run with 60 Vbeta primers and 13 Jbeta primers. Assay used: immunoSEQ multiplex PCR; TCRdb lists only in-frame clones, some missing. The data hold more than 95,000 clones, with more than 75% observed a single time. The sequenced sample was PBMCs. Receptors originate from a woman aged 18 to 35 in good health and CMV-seropositive.

Here the CDR3 DNA reads TGTGCCAGCAGTGAATACAGAAGAAGGGGCTACACCTTC. Protein sequence: CASSEYRRRGYTF. The chain couples TRBV2 to TRBJ1-2, with D hard to call. V lost 2 bases to trimming and J lost 8 bases, with 12 bases between them. The CDR3 is 13 amino acids. The germline V gene has CDR1 SNHLY and CDR2 FYNNEI. Based on the CDR3 plus reference TRBV2 and TRBJ1-2, the full variable domain is EPEVTQTPSHQVTQMGQEVILRCVPISNHLYFYWYRQILGQKVEFLVSFYNNEISEKSEIFDDQFSVERPDGSNFTLKIRSTKLEDSAMYFCASSEYRRRGYTFGSGTRLTVV.

CDR3 bases: TGTGCCTGGAGTGTTCAGGGAGGGCCCCAGCATTTT. Protein sequence: CAWSVQGGPQHF. The rearrangement joins TRBV30 to TRBJ1-5; D might be TRBD1 (5 bases). V was pared by 0 bases and J by 9 bases, with 9 bases between. The CDR3 runs 12 residues. Germline V lookup: CDR1 GTSNPN, CDR2 SVGIG (reference sequence).

The gene calls are TRBV7-8 and TRBJ1-1; the D gene is possibly TRBD1 (6 bases). This CDR3 region has 14 residues. Between the trimmed V and J ends, which lost 2 bases and 1 base, there was a span of 8 bases. Germline V lookup: CDR1 SGHVS, CDR2 FQNEAQ. For the CDR3, the DNA is TGTGCCAGCAGCTTACAGGGGCGGAACACTGAAGCTTTCTTT. As protein: CASSLQGRNTEAFF.

The chain uses TRBV5-1 and TRBJ1-2, with a tentative D call TRBD1 (6 bases). There are 18 residues in the CDR3. The germline V and J ends were trimmed by 4 bases and 1 base, with 23 bases remaining between them. From germline, CDR1 is SGHRS and CDR2 YFSETQ. The DNA for the CDR3 is TGCGCCAGCAGCCAAGGGCGGACCACAGGGATCCTTAACTATGGCTACACCTTC. Its protein product is CASSQGRTTGILNYGYTF.

The rearrangement links TRBV29-1 to TRBJ2-7; TRBD1 is a possible D gene (6 bases). The V end was cut by 0 bases, the J end by 0 bases, with 12 bases between. CDR3 length equals 15 residues. In germline, CDR1 is SQVTM, CDR2 ANQGSEA. CDR3 sequence: CSVEDEGVSSYEQYF. CDR3 DNA: TGCAGCGTTGAAGATGAGGGGGTCTCCTCCTACGAGCAGTACTTC.

The rearrangement uses TRBV5-4 and TRBJ1-1; 9 bases are a match to TRBD1. Germline assignment: CDR1 SGHNT and CDR2 YYREEE (reference sequence). The CDR3 contains 15 residues. J gave up 4 bases and V 2 bases, and 6 bases lay outside the gene matches. CDR3 in DNA: TGTGCCAGCAGCTTCGTACAGGGGGCTGTCACTGAAGCTTTCTTT. Amino acids: CASSFVQGAVTEAFF.

V and J are TRBV15 and TRBJ2-1; 10 bases match TRBD2. Losses at the gene ends were 8 bases for V and 6 bases for J; bases not matched to a gene: 7. This CDR3 has 14 amino acids. CDR1 is LNHNV, CDR2 YYDKDF, per germline (reference sequence). CDR3 nucleotides: TGTGCCACCCTAGCGGGAGCGGGAGGCAATGAGCAGTTCTTC. Its translation is CATLAGAGGNEQFF.

The rearrangement uses TRBV11-3 and TRBJ1-6; possible D gene TRBD1, 6 bases. The length of the CDR3 is 13 residues. The V gene's germline CDR1 is SGHNT and CDR2 YENEEA. Trimming left V 4 bases short and J 7 bases short, with 8 bases between. This CDR3 reads CASSSGQNSPLHF. The CDR3 DNA reads as TGTGCCAGCAGCTCCGGACAGAATTCACCCCTCCACTTT.

The chain uses TRBV5-8 and TRBJ1-5; 7 positions match TRBD1. V shed 1 base, J shed 0 bases, and the junction held 1 base outside the gene matches. CDR1 is SGHTS, CDR2 YDEGEE, per germline. The CDR3 has 15 amino acids. CDR3 in amino acids: CASSLSGGSNQPQHF. CDR3 nucleotide sequence: TGTGCCAGCAGCTTGTCAGGGGGTAGCAATCAGCCCCAGCATTTT.